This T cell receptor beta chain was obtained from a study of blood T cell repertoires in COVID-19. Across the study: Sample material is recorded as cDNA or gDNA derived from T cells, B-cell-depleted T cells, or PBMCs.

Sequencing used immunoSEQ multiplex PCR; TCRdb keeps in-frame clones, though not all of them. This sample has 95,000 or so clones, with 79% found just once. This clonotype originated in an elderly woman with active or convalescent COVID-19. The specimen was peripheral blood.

The CDR3 is CASTRTSGSILGAQYF. CDR3 bases: TGTGCCAGCACGCGGACTAGCGGGAGTATACTCGGTGCGCAGTATTTT. This chain joins TRBV27 and TRBJ2-3, with 13 bases lining up with TRBD2. The ends lost 7 bases at V and 10 bases at J; junction bases unmatched: 14. The CDR3 is 16 amino acids. Germline lookup yields CDR1 MNHEY and CDR2 SMNVEV (reference sequence).